The 27 T cell receptor beta chains reported below all come from one sample, sequenced in a study of technical replicates of blood from a few donors. TCRdb's table, derived via immunoSEQ multiplex PCR, lists solely in-frame clones and lacks some. The table shows 65,000 to 95,000 clones, with approximately 94% occurring only once. The sequencing input was T cells isolated from PBMCs. The receptors were gathered from a human donor in good health.

The V and J genes are TRBV27 and TRBJ1-5; possibly TRBD1 for D (5 bases). The germline V gene encodes CDR1 MNHEY and CDR2 SMNVEV (reference sequence). The CDR3 totals 12 residues. V was shortened by 2 bases and J by 11 bases, with 10 bases between the two germline ends. The chain's CDR3 is CASSLSGGSQHF. The CDR3 bases are TGTGCCAGCAGTTTAAGCGGGGGATCCCAGCATTTT.

This chain joins TRBV25-1 and TRBJ1-5, with D tentatively TRBD1 (6 bases). The ends were cut back, 5 bases at V and 7 bases at J, with 12 bases in the middle. The CDR3 is made up of 13 amino acids. Germline values: CDR1 MGHDK, CDR2 SYGVNS. In DNA, the CDR3 is TGTGCCAGCAGTCCCCGAGGGGGACAGCCCCAGCATTTT. This translates into CASSPRGGQPQHF.

The rearrangement uses TRBV9 and TRBJ2-3, with 8 positions matching TRBD2. CDR3 size: 16 residues. The germline CDR1 and CDR2 sequences are SGDLS and YYNGEE. The V segment lost 4 bases and the J segment 2 bases; nucleotides outside the gene matches: 9. CDR3 residues: CASSWEAGGPTDTQYF. The DNA for the CDR3 is TGTGCCAGCAGCTGGGAGGCGGGAGGCCCCACAGATACGCAGTATTTT. The full variable domain, its missing parts supplied by reference TRBV9 and TRBJ2-3, is DSGVTQTPKHLITATGQRVTLRCSPRSGDLSVYWYQQSLDQGLQFLIQYYNGEERAKGNILERFSAQQFPDLHSELNLSSLELGDSALYFCASSWEAGGPTDTQYFGPGTRLTVL.

The chain uses TRBV6-5 and TRBJ2-7; the D gene is possibly TRBD1 (6 bases). V was trimmed by 7 bases and J by 9 bases, leaving 19 bases between them. Germline CDR1 and CDR2: MNHEY and SVGAGI. The CDR3 has 13 residues. CDR3 sequence (DNA): TGTGCCAGCAAGAATTCCCAGGGGCTTGTGCAGTACTTC. Translation: CASKNSQGLVQYF.

The chain recombines TRBV9 with TRBJ2-5; TRBD1 matches 7 bases. The V gene's germline CDR1 is SGDLS and CDR2 YYNGEE. The length of the CDR3 is 14 residues. Trimming at V came to 3 bases and at J to 2 bases, leaving 4 bases not matched to a gene. The chain's CDR3 is CASSGDRMQETQYF. As DNA, the CDR3 is TGTGCCAGCAGCGGGGACAGAATGCAAGAGACCCAGTACTTC.

The chain recombines TRBV7-3 with TRBJ2-3; 7 bases match TRBD1. This CDR3 is 13 amino acids long. J was trimmed by 3 bases and V by 4 bases; bases with no gene match: 1. In germline, CDR1 is SGHTA, CDR2 FQGTGA. CDR3 in amino acids: CASSSTGTDTQYF. CDR3 bases: TGTGCCAGCAGCTCGACAGGGACAGATACGCAGTATTTT.

The chain combines TRBV5-4 with TRBJ1-5, with 7 nucleotides matching TRBD1. The CDR3 runs 17 residues. Germline CDR1 and CDR2: SGHNT and YYREEE (reference sequence). V lost 4 bases and J lost 5; bases outside the gene matches: 15. CDR3: CASSEGPPGQKDQPQHF. The CDR3 DNA reads TGTGCCAGCAGCGAGGGCCCCCCGGGACAGAAGGATCAGCCCCAGCATTTT.

This clone was seen just once. V and J are TRBV30 and TRBJ1-4; D gene unclear. V lost 0 bases and J lost 5, with 10 bases in between. This CDR3 is 14 amino acids long. Germline V gene lookup returns CDR1 GTSNPN and CDR2 SVGIG (reference sequence). The CDR3, as DNA: TGTGCCTGGAGTGTAAAGGGAGGAAATGAAAAACTGTTTTTT. It is translated as CAWSVKGGNEKLFF.

J is TRBJ2-7 and V is TRBV4-1, with a possible D match to TRBD2 (6 bases). The germline V gene encodes CDR1 MGHRA and CDR2 YSYEKL. Trimming removed 4 bases at V and 2 bases at J, with 15 bases between. The CDR3 has 15 amino acids. This CDR3 reads CASSRGQGEAYEQYF. CDR3 nucleotide sequence: TGCGCCAGCAGCCGCGGACAAGGGGAGGCCTACGAGCAGTACTTC.

The V call is TRBV4-2, the J call TRBJ2-3, with TRBD2 identical over 7 bases. This CDR3 comprises 16 residues. Unmatched junction bases numbered 8, after V lost 0 bases and J lost 5 bases. Germline CDR1 LGHNA, CDR2 YNFKEQ. CDR3 loop: CASSQDLAVLQDTQYF. CDR3 sequence (DNA): TGTGCCAGCAGCCAAGACCTAGCGGTCCTCCAAGATACGCAGTATTTT.

The V and J genes are TRBV7-8 and TRBJ2-7; TRBD2 aligns across 11 bases. V lost 4 bases, J lost 6 bases, and 11 bases stayed unmatched. Germline loops: CDR1 SGHVS, CDR2 FQNEAQ. The CDR3 spans 16 residues. In nucleotides, the CDR3 is TGTGCCAGCAGCTCCTACCTAGCGGGAGGCCAACGCGAGCAGTACTTC. Its translation is CASSSYLAGGQREQYF. Full variable domain (rest looked up from reference TRBV7-8 and TRBJ2-7): GAGVSQSPRYKVAKRGQDVALRCDPISGHVSLFWYQQALGQGPEFLTYFQNEAQLDKSGLPSDRFFAERPEGSVSTLKIQRTQQEDSAVYLCASSSYLAGGQREQYFGPGTRLTVT.

The rearrangement links TRBV9 to TRBJ1-1; D is possibly TRBD1 (5 bases). V dropped 1 base and J dropped 5 bases, with 9 bases sitting between them. This CDR3 has 13 amino acids. CDR1 is SGDLS and CDR2 is YYNGEE in the germline V gene. Written as DNA, the CDR3 is TGTGCCAGCAGCGTACAGGGCTGGACTGAAGCTTTCTTT. It translates to CASSVQGWTEAFF.

The V gene is TRBV27, the J gene TRBJ2-2, with 7 nucleotides matching TRBD2. V was clipped by 8 bases and J by 6 bases; unmatched bases: 6. Germline assignment: CDR1 MNHEY and CDR2 SMNVEV (reference sequence). This CDR3 spans 13 amino acids. CDR3 coding DNA: TGTGCCAGCTCCATGGGAGGGGCCGGGGAGCTGTTTTTT. Translation gives CASSMGGAGELFF.

This clone has a single count. The chain employs TRBV6-5 and TRBJ1-2, with unresolved D. CDR1 MNHEY and CDR2 SVGAGI come from the germline V gene. The ends were cut back, 6 bases at V and 5 bases at J, with 4 bases in the middle. The CDR3 totals 10 residues. CDR3 in DNA: TGTGCCAGCAGGAGGTATGGCTACACCTTC. Protein: CASRRYGYTF.

The chain couples TRBV30 to TRBJ2-1, with 13 nucleotides matching TRBD2. From germline, CDR1 is GTSNPN and CDR2 SVGIG (reference sequence). The CDR3 is 14 residues long. V was pared by 7 bases and J by 5 bases, with 5 bases of the junction left unmatched. CDR3 DNA: TGTGCCTTCACACTAGCGGGAGGGCACAATGAGCAGTTCTTC. Translating it yields CAFTLAGGHNEQFF.

Only one count was recorded for this clone. The V gene is TRBV30, the J gene TRBJ1-5; 9 bases align to TRBD1. V lost 4 bases, J lost 5 bases, and 3 bases stayed unmatched. The V gene's germline CDR1 is GTSNPN and CDR2 SVGIG (reference sequence). CDR3 size: 13 residues. CDR3 sequence (DNA): TGTGCCTGGATGGGACAGGGCGATCAGCCCCAGCATTTT. Protein sequence: CAWMGQGDQPQHF.

The chain links TRBV29-1 to TRBJ1-1; 8 bases fit TRBD1. Germline CDR1 is SQVTM and CDR2 is ANQGSEA. This CDR3 is built from 15 residues. The V gene end was trimmed by 6 bases and the J gene end by 1 base; junction bases not matched to a gene: 10. The CDR3 DNA reads TGCAGCGTAGGACAGGGCCATCTATCGAACACTGAAGCTTTCTTT. It codes for CSVGQGHLSNTEAFF.

V and J are TRBV28 and TRBJ2-7; 7 positions agree with TRBD1. The CDR3 totals 16 residues. V shed 6 bases, J shed 1 base, and the junction held 12 bases outside the gene matches. The germline CDR1 and CDR2 sequences are MDHEN and SYDVKM. DNA for the CDR3: TGTGCCAGCAGCTCCAGGACAGGTGGTGGATCCTACGAGCAGTACTTC. Translated: CASSSRTGGGSYEQYF.

CDR3 protein: CASSEPGAVSNEQFF. CDR3 nucleotide sequence: TGTGCCAGCAGTGAACCAGGAGCGGTTTCCAATGAGCAGTTCTTC. The chain carries TRBV25-1 and TRBJ2-1; tentatively, D is TRBD2 (5 bases). CDR3 length: 15 residues. CDR1 and CDR2 from the germline V gene are MGHDK and SYGVNS. Trimming left V 2 bases short and J 6 bases short, with 14 bases between.

This clone showed up just a few times. The chain links TRBV10-3 to TRBJ1-5; 7 bases match TRBD1. This CDR3 region has 14 residues. The germline V gene has CDR1 ENHRY and CDR2 SYGVKD. V was clipped by 10 bases and J by 6 bases; unmatched bases: 12. For the CDR3, the DNA is TGTGCCACCTTGGGGGACAGATCAGGTCAGCCCCAGCATTTT. Its protein is CATLGDRSGQPQHF.

As for this clone: Within the sample, other DNA sequences also encode this same CDR3. V is TRBV7-6 and J is TRBJ2-2; 7 bases align to TRBD1. The V segment lost 1 base and the J segment 1 base; nucleotides outside the gene matches: 0. This CDR3 has 15 amino acids. The germline V gene has CDR1 SGHVS and CDR2 FNYEAQ. The CDR3 DNA reads as TGTGCCAGCAGCTTAGACAGGGGGAACACCGGGGAGCTGTTTTTT. Translating gives CASSLDRGNTGELFF.

The chain joins TRBV5-4 to TRBJ2-3; 9 nucleotides agree with TRBD1. V lost 0 bases, J lost 3 bases, and 5 bases stayed unmatched. This CDR3 spans 16 amino acids. Germline loops: CDR1 SGHNT, CDR2 YYREEE (reference sequence). The CDR3 DNA reads TGTGCCAGCAGCTTGGCGAGGACAGGGGCAACAGATACGCAGTATTTT. As protein: CASSLARTGATDTQYF.

The rearrangement links TRBV7-3 to TRBJ2-7; no clear D. The CDR3 consists of 15 residues. Trimming took 5 bases from V and 2 from J, leaving 16 bases between them. The V gene's germline CDR1 is SGHTA and CDR2 FQGTGA. The CDR3 loop reads CASSIDRSRTYEQYF. As DNA, the CDR3 is TGTGCCAGCAGCATTGATCGTTCGCGGACCTACGAGCAGTACTTC.

This clone was seen just once. This chain connects TRBV6-1 to TRBJ1-2, with 7 bases fitting TRBD1. The CDR3 totals 14 residues. Germline assignment: CDR1 MNHNS and CDR2 SASEGT. Unmatched junction bases numbered 9, after V lost 6 bases and J lost 5 bases. CDR3 nucleotides: TGTGCCAGCAGCCAAAGGACAGGCACGTATGGCTACACCTTC. Translated: CASSQRTGTYGYTF.

This chain joins TRBV5-6 and TRBJ2-4; TRBD1 matches 7 bases. The CDR3 runs to 15 residues. J gave up 9 bases and V 3 bases, and 12 bases lay outside the gene matches. Germline V lookup: CDR1 SGHDT, CDR2 YYEEEE. CDR3 nucleotide sequence: TGTGCCAGCAGCTGGGAGACAGGGTTAAAGGGCATTCAGTACTTC. It yields the protein CASSWETGLKGIQYF.

V gene TRBV6-5 combines with J gene TRBJ1-2; D might be TRBD1 (6 bases). The CDR3 is made up of 16 amino acids. V shed 2 bases and J shed 3 bases, with 16 bases lying between them. Germline-derived CDR1 and CDR2 are MNHEY and SVGAGI. CDR3 amino acids: CASSYGGVQGHYGYTF. The CDR3 bases are TGTGCCAGCAGTTACGGGGGGGTACAGGGTCACTATGGCTACACCTTC.

This chain joins TRBV4-3 and TRBJ2-7, with 7 bases fitting TRBD2. The ends lost 3 bases at V and 0 bases at J; junction bases unmatched: 11. In germline, CDR1 is LGHNA, CDR2 YSLEER. The CDR3 runs 17 residues. The CDR3 coding sequence is TGCGCCAGCAGCCACAACCTCGGGATAGCGGGCTCCTACGAGCAGTACTTC. It specifies CASSHNLGIAGSYEQYF.